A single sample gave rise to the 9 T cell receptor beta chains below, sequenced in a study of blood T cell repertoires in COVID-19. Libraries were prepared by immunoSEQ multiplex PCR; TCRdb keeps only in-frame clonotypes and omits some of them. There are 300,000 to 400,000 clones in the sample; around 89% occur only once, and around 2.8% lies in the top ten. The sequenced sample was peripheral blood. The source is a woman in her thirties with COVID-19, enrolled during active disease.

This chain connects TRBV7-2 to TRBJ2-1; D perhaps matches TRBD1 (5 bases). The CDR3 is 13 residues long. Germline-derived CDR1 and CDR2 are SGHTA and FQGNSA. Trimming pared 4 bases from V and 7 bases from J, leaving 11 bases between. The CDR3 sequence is CASSSSRQNEQFF. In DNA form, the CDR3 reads TGTGCCAGCAGCTCAAGTAGACAGAATGAGCAGTTCTTC.

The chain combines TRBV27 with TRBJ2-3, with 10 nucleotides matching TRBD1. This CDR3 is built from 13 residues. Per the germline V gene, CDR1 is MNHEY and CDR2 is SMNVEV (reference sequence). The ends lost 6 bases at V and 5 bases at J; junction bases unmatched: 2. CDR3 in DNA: TGTGCCAGCAGAAGGACAGGGGGAGATACGCAGTATTTT. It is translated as CASRRTGGDTQYF.

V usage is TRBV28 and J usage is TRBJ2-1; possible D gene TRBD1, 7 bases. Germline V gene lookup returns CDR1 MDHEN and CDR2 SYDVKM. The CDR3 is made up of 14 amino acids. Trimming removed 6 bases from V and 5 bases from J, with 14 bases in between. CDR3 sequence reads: CASREGQFHNEQFF. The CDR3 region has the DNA TGTGCCAGCAGGGAGGGACAGTTTCACAATGAGCAGTTCTTC.

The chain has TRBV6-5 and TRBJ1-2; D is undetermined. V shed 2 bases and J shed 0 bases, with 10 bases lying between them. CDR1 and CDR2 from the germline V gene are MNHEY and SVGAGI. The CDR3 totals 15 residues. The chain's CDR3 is CASSYGVDTNYGYTF. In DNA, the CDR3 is TGTGCCAGCAGTTACGGTGTCGACACTAACTATGGCTACACCTTC.

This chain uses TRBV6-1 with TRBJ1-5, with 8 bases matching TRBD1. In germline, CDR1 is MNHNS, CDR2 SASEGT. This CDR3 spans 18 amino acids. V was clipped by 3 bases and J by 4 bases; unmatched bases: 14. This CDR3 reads CASSDNYLGRGLNQPQHF. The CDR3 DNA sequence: TGTGCCAGCAGTGACAACTACTTAGGCAGGGGGCTAAATCAGCCCCAGCATTTT.

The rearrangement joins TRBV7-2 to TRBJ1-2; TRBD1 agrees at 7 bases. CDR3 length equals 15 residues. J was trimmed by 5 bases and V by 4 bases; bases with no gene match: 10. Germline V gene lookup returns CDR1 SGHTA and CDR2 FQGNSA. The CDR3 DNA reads TGTGCCAGCAGCTCCTACACGGGACAGCAATATGGCTACACCTTC. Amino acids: CASSSYTGQQYGYTF.

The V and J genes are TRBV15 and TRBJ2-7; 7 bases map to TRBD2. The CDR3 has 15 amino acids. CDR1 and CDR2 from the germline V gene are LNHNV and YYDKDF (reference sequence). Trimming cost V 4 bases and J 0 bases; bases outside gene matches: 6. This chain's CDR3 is CATSKDSGSSYEQYF. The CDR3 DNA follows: TGTGCCACCAGCAAAGATAGCGGGTCCTCCTACGAGCAGTACTTC.

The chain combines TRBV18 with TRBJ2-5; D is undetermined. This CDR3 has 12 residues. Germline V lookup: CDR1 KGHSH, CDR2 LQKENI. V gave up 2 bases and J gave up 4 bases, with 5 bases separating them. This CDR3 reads CASSPESETQYF. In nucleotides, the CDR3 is TGTGCCAGCTCACCAGAGTCAGAGACCCAGTACTTC.

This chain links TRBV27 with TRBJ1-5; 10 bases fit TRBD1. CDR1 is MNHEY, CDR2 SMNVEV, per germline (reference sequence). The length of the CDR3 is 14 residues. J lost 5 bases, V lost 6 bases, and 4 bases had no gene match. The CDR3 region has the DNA TGTGCCAGCAGACCGACAGGGGGCGATCAGCCCCAGCATTTT. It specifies CASRPTGGDQPQHF.